These T cell receptor beta chains were read from a single sample in a study of a mutant IDH1 vaccine in newly diagnosed glioma. Using immunoSEQ multiplex PCR, the repertoire was profiled, and TCRdb retains in-frame clones only, with some absent. This table holds 40,000 or so clones, less than 90% found once. These receptors are not linked to any known antigen. This sample comprised PBMCs, obtained from a glioma patient whose treatment included an IDH1 peptide vaccine. The receptors were gathered from a man in his forties with glioma. Both conserved end residues are part of each CDR3. A D gene is named only where the DNA matches it firmly. A clone size is listed for some rows: how often the clone was seen (once, few, many), or a class if it is expanded.

>TRBV4-1|.|.|TRBJ1-4
CASSPAGRKLFF
TGCGCCAGCAGCCCAGCAGGGAGGAAACTGTTTTTT
>TRBV5-1|.|TRBD1|TRBJ1-1
CASSSGTENTEAFF
TGCGCCAGCAGCTCCGGGACAGAGAACACTGAAGCTTTCTTT
>TRBV27|.|.|TRBJ1-5
CASMAGPRDQPQHF
TGTGCCAGCATGGCAGGTCCCCGGGATCAGCCCCAGCATTTT
>TRBV7-2|.|TRBD1|TRBJ2-7
CASSQDRGSVEQYF
TGTGCCAGCAGCCAGGACAGGGGGTCCGTCGAGCAGTACTTC
>TRBV21-1|.|.|TRBJ2-3
CASSSYRGASTDTQYF
TGTGCCAGCAGCAGTTACAGGGGGGCTAGCACAGATACGCAGTATTTT
>TRBV7-3|.|.|TRBJ1-2
CASSLIGGMDGYTF
TGTGCCAGCAGCTTAATTGGGGGAATGGATGGCTACACCTTC
>TRBV5-1|medium-sized|TRBD2|TRBJ2-1
CASSLGASGRGNEQFF
TGCGCCAGCAGCTTGGGGGCTAGCGGGAGGGGCAATGAGCAGTTCTTC
>TRBV9|.|.|TRBJ1-2
CASSATPGLGYGYTF
TGTGCCAGCAGCGCAACCCCGGGACTGGGCTATGGCTACACCTTC
>TRBV7-2|.|.|TRBJ2-7
CASSFWTGKAEEQYF
TGTGCCAGCAGCTTTTGGACGGGAAAGGCGGAGGAGCAGTACTTC
>TRBV18|.|.|TRBJ2-1
CASSADRSSYNEQFF
TGTGCCAGCTCGGCCGACAGGAGCTCCTACAATGAGCAGTTCTTC
>TRBV4-2|.|.|TRBJ2-7
CASSHGASEDYEQYF
TGTGCCAGCAGCCACGGGGCTAGCGAGGACTACGAGCAGTACTTC
>TRBV7-2|.|.|TRBJ2-7
CASSLEGGTYEQYF
TGTGCCAGCAGCTTAGAGGGCGGGACCTACGAGCAGTACTTC
>TRBV7-9|.|TRBD1|TRBJ1-1
CASSHRQGASYGTEAFF
TGTGCCAGCAGCCATCGACAGGGTGCTTCGTACGGCACTGAAGCTTTCTTT
>TRBV19|.|TRBD2|TRBJ2-2
CASRGLAGTGELFF
TGTGCCAGTAGGGGACTAGCGGGGACCGGGGAGCTGTTTTTT
>TRBV6-1|.|.|TRBJ1-5
CASSGRYSNQPQHF
TGTGCCAGCAGTGGACGGTATAGCAATCAGCCCCAGCATTTT
>TRBV4-3|.|TRBD2|TRBJ2-7
CASSQERPKSGVTSYEQYF
TGCGCCAGCAGCCAAGAAAGGCCTAAGAGCGGGGTTACCTCCTACGAGCAGTACTTC
>TRBV5-1|.|.|TRBJ2-4
CASRETGSKIAKNIQYF
TGCGCCAGCCGGGAGACCGGGAGCAAGATAGCCAAAAACATTCAGTACTTC
>TRBV5-1|.|.|TRBJ2-7
CASSLSRGNSYEQYF
TGCGCCAGCAGCTTGAGTCGGGGGAACTCCTACGAGCAGTACTTC
>TRBV5-1|.|.|TRBJ2-1
CASSLGGTRSYFQFF
TGCGCCAGCAGCTTGGGCGGGACTCGCTCCTACTTTCAGTTCTTC
>TRBV7-8|once|TRBD2|TRBJ2-3
CASSLGSGRTDTQYF
TGTGCCAGCAGCTTAGGTAGCGGGAGGACAGATACGCAGTATTTT
>TRBV7-8|.|TRBD2|TRBJ2-7
CASSSRSGSGYEQYF
TGTGCCAGCAGCTCCCGTAGCGGGAGTGGCTACGAGCAGTACTTC
>TRBV27|.|.|TRBJ1-1
CASSFGGYTEAFF
TGTGCCAGCAGTTTTGGGGGATACACTGAAGCTTTCTTT
>TRBV4-2|.|.|TRBJ2-7
CASSQDLFLGEQYF
TGTGCCAGCAGCCAAGATCTATTCCTAGGCGAGCAGTACTTC
>TRBV4-1|.|TRBD1|TRBJ2-7
CASSHMGQGYEQYF
TGCGCCAGCAGCCACATGGGACAGGGCTACGAGCAGTACTTC
>TRBV10-3|.|.|TRBJ1-2
CAISPTDSYGYTF
TGTGCCATCAGTCCTACCGACAGCTATGGCTACACCTTC
>TRBV5-1|.|.|TRBJ2-7
CASSFGQGSYEQYF
TGCGCCAGCAGCTTCGGGCAGGGATCCTACGAGCAGTACTTC
>TRBV4-2|.|TRBD1|TRBJ2-7
CASSQVEYRGFLREQYF
TGTGCCAGCAGCCAAGTTGAATACAGGGGCTTTTTACGGGAGCAGTACTTC
>TRBV10-3|.|.|TRBJ2-2
CAISAGLNTGELFF
TGTGCCATCAGTGCCGGGCTCAACACCGGGGAGCTGTTTTTT
>TRBV5-4|.|.|TRBJ1-1
CASSLQLGGTEAFF
TGTGCCAGCAGCTTGCAATTGGGGGGTACTGAAGCTTTCTTT
>TRBV7-9|.|.|TRBJ2-1
CASSRPLYNEQFF
TGTGCCAGCAGCCGACCTCTTTACAATGAGCAGTTCTTC
>TRBV25-1|.|.|TRBJ2-2
CASRAPTGELFF
TGTGCCAGCCGCGCTCCGACCGGGGAGCTGTTTTTT
>TRBV5-1|.|TRBD2|TRBJ2-3
CASSSQAGLAGGKDTQYF
TGCGCCAGCAGCTCCCAAGCCGGACTAGCGGGAGGGAAAGATACGCAGTATTTT
>TRBV4-1|few|TRBD2|TRBJ2-1
CASSPRTSSTYNEQFF
TGCGCCAGCAGCCCGCGGACTAGCTCTACCTACAATGAGCAGTTCTTC
>TRBV10-3|.|.|TRBJ1-5
CAIKSGENQPQHF
TGTGCCATCAAATCGGGCGAGAATCAGCCCCAGCATTTT
>TRBV9|.|.|TRBJ1-3
CASSWEGNTIYF
TGTGCCAGCAGCTGGGAAGGAAACACCATATATTTT
>TRBV27|.|TRBD1|TRBJ2-7
CASSLRDRGPYEQYF
TGTGCCAGCAGTTTAAGGGACAGGGGGCCCTACGAGCAGTACTTC
>TRBV18|.|.|TRBJ1-2
CASSPKSNYGYTF
TGTGCCAGCTCACCTAAATCTAACTATGGCTACACCTTC
>TRBV6-5|.|TRBD2|TRBJ2-7
CASRATSGTYEQYF
TGTGCCAGCAGAGCGACTAGCGGGACCTACGAGCAGTACTTC
>TRBV18|.|.|TRBJ1-3
CASSPNLNTAGNTIYF
TGTGCCAGCTCACCAAATTTAAACACGGCCGGAAACACCATATATTTT
>TRBV7-3|.|.|TRBJ2-6
CASSLSRSGANVLTF
TGTGCCAGCAGCTTAAGTCGTTCTGGGGCCAACGTCCTGACTTTC
>TRBV7-9|.|.|TRBJ1-1
CASLRTDIWNTEAFF
TGTGCCAGCCTCAGGACAGACATTTGGAACACTGAAGCTTTCTTT
>TRBV5-3|.|.|TRBJ1-4
CARSLWQEDEKLFF
TGTGCCAGAAGCTTGTGGCAGGAAGATGAAAAACTGTTTTTT
>TRBV7-2|.|.|TRBJ1-3
CASSHNRNTIYF
TGTGCCAGCAGCCACAACAGAAACACCATATATTTT
>TRBV2|.|.|TRBJ1-2
CASSEQGPYGYTF
TGTGCCAGCAGTGAACAGGGACCCTATGGCTACACCTTC
>TRBV11-2|.|.|TRBJ2-5
CASSPRVRGPQETQYF
TGTGCCAGCAGCCCTAGGGTCCGGGGGCCTCAAGAGACCCAGTACTTC
>TRBV7-9|few|.|TRBJ2-5
CASSPGLARETQYF
TGTGCCAGCAGCCCCGGGTTGGCCCGGGAGACCCAGTACTTC
>TRBV19|once|.|TRBJ2-3
CASSAPAGDTQYF
TGTGCCAGTAGTGCCCCAGCCGGAGATACGCAGTATTTT
>TRBV18|.|.|TRBJ2-2
CASSPSSNTGELFF
TGTGCCAGCTCACCAAGCTCGAACACCGGGGAGCTGTTTTTT
>TRBV14|.|TRBD2|TRBJ2-1
CASSPETGGVSYNEQFF
TGTGCCAGCAGCCCCGAGACTGGGGGGGTTTCCTACAATGAGCAGTTCTTC
>TRBV7-2|.|.|TRBJ1-2
CASTTRRGNYGYTF
TGTGCCAGCACCACTAGACGGGGGAACTATGGCTACACCTTC
>TRBV6-5|.|TRBD1|TRBJ1-3
CASSYSPGQYGNTIYF
TGTGCCAGCAGTTACTCCCCGGGACAGTACGGAAACACCATATATTTT
>TRBV7-9|.|TRBD2|TRBJ2-6
CAGGLAGDSGANVLTF
TGTGCCGGGGGACTAGCGGGAGATAGTGGGGCCAACGTCCTGACTTTC
>TRBV11-1|.|.|TRBJ1-1
CASSFRRGTEAFF
TGTGCCAGCAGCTTTCGAAGGGGAACTGAAGCTTTCTTT
>TRBV28|.|.|TRBJ1-1
CASSLMGAWVEAFF
TGTGCCAGCAGTTTAATGGGGGCCTGGGTTGAAGCTTTCTTT